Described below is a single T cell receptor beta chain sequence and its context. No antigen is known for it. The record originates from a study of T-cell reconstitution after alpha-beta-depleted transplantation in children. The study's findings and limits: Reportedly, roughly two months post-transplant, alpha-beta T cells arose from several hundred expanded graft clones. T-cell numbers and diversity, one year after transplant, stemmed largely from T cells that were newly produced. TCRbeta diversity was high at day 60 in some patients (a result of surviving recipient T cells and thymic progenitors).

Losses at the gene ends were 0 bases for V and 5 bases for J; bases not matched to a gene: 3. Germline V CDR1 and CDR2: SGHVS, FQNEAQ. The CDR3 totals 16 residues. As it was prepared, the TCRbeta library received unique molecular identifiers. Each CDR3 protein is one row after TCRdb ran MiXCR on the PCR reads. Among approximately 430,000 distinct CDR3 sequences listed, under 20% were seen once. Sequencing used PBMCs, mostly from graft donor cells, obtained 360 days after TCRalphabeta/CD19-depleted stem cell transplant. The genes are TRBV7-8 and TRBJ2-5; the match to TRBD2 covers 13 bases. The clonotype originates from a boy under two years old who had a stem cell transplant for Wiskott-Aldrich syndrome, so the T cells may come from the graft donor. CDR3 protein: CASSLAGTSGMETQYF. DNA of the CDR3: TGTGCCAGCAGCTTAGCCGGGACTAGCGGGATGGAGACCCAGTACTTC.